Each of the 6 T cell receptor beta chains below was sequenced from the same sample in a study of beta chain features in type 1 diabetes (dated by TCRdb to the late 2010s). Study-wide conclusions, independent of this receptor: A moderate but significant shortening of TCRB CDR3 length was observed in type 1 diabetes patients in all four CD4+ subsets.

Their antigen targets remain unknown. Receptor libraries were prepared by the immunoSEQ multiplex PCR assay. All of the isolated RNA was reverse transcribed with the High Capacity cDNA Reverse Transcription Kit, so expressed TCRB transcripts were sequenced. TCRdb holds this immuneACCESS table with in-frame rearrangements only. Some clones are missing; in checked studies, unresolved V genes explain under half, and the rest has no known cause. For this sample there are around 180,000 clones; roughly 7.1% appear just once. The ten largest clones capture roughly 1% of the sample. Sequencing was done on a sample of central memory CD4+ T cells from blood. These receptors all come from a woman between 35 and 50 years old with type 1 diabetes.

This clone has more than one count but fewer than ten. The chain has TRBV2 and TRBJ2-7, with a possible D match to TRBD2 (7 bases). Germline loops: CDR1 SNHLY, CDR2 FYNNEI. Trimming stripped 6 bases from V and 2 bases from J, with 14 bases between. This CDR3 is 14 amino acids long. The CDR3 reads CASRDGGPTYEQYF. The CDR3 DNA reads as TGTGCCAGCAGGGACGGGGGGCCTACCTACGAGCAGTACTTC.

The chain joins TRBV4-3 to TRBJ1-3; D unresolved. Germline loops: CDR1 LGHNA, CDR2 YSLEER. The germline V and J ends were trimmed by 0 bases and 2 bases, with 11 bases remaining between them. This CDR3 region has 16 residues. CDR3 residues: CASSQDSGKTGNTIYF. DNA of the CDR3: TGCGCCAGCAGCCAAGATTCCGGGAAGACTGGAAACACCATATATTTT.

This clone was counted a few times. The CDR3: CASSLEQGIGVTF. In DNA, the CDR3 is TGCGCCAGCAGCTTGGAACAGGGCATTGGAGTCACCTTC. J is TRBJ1-2 and V is TRBV5-1; D is perhaps TRBD1 (6 bases). Trimming removed 0 bases at V and 13 bases at J, with 16 bases between. CDR3 length equals 13 residues. The germline CDR1 and CDR2 sequences are SGHRS and YFSETQ.

This sequence joins TRBV27 and TRBJ1-2; D might be TRBD1 (5 bases). Trimming took off 3 bases at V and 4 bases at J, with 12 bases between the two ends. Germline CDR1 MNHEY, CDR2 SMNVEV (reference sequence). The CDR3 length is 14 residues. This chain's CDR3 is CASSLTATGYGYTF. CDR3 in DNA: TGTGCCAGCAGTTTGACAGCTACCGGCTATGGCTACACCTTC.

The sample holds a few counts of this clone. CDR3 nucleotides: TGTGCCTGGAGTGTAAGGCAGGCAGCCTATGGCTACACCTTC. Its translation: CAWSVRQAAYGYTF. The genes are TRBV30 and TRBJ1-2; D is unresolved. The germline V gene encodes CDR1 GTSNPN and CDR2 SVGIG (reference sequence). V gave up 0 bases and J gave up 4 bases, with 12 bases separating them. The CDR3 length is 14 residues.

The rearrangement joins TRBV29-1 to TRBJ2-7, with 8 bases matching TRBD2. CDR1 and CDR2 (germline): SQVTM, ANQGSEA. V was pared by 3 bases and J by 6 bases, with 10 bases of the junction left unmatched. The CDR3 loop spans 14 amino acids. The CDR3: CSVDKAGERSEQYF. In nucleotides, the CDR3 is TGCAGCGTTGATAAAGCGGGAGAGAGAAGCGAGCAGTACTTC.